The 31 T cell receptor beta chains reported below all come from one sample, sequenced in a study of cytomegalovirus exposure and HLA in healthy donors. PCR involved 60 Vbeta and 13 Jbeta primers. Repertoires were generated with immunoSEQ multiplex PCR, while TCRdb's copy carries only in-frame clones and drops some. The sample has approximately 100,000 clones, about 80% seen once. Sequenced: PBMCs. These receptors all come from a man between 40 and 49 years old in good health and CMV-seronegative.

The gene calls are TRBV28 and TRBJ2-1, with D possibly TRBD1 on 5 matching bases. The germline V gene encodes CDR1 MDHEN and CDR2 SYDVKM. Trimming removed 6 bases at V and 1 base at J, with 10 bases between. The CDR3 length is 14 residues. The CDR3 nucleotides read TGTGCCAGCAGCCAGGGCTCGTCCTACAATGAGCAGTTCTTC. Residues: CASSQGSSYNEQFF.

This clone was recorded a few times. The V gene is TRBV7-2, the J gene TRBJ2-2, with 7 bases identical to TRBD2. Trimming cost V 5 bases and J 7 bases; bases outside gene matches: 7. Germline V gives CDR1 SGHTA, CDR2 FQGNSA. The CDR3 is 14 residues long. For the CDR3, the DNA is TGTGCCAGCAGCCCCGGGAGGTATATCGGGGAGCTGTTTTTT. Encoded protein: CASSPGRYIGELFF.

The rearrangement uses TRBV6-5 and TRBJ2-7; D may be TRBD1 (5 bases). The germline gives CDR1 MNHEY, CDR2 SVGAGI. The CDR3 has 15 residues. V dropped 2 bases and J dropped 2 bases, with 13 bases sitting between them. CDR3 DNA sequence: TGTGCCAGCAGTTACGACGGACAAACGACCTACGAGCAGTACTTC. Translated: CASSYDGQTTYEQYF.

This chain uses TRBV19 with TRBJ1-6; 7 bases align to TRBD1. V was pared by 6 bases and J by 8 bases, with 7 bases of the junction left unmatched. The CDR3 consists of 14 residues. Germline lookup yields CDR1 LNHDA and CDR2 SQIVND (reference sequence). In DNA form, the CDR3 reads TGTGCCAGTAGCAGGCCCGGGACAGATTCACCCCTCCACTTT. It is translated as CASSRPGTDSPLHF.

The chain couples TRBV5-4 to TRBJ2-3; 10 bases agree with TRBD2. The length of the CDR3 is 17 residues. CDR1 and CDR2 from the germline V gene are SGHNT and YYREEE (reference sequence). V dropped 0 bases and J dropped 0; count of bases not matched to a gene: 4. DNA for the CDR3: TGTGCCAGCAGCTTGGGAGGGACTAGCGCTAGCACAGATACGCAGTATTTT. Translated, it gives CASSLGGTSASTDTQYF.

CDR3 region: CASSLGWTGGNLEAFF. As DNA, the CDR3 is TGCGCCAGCAGCTTGGGTTGGACAGGGGGTAACCTTGAAGCTTTCTTT. The V gene is TRBV5-1, the J gene TRBJ1-1; 10 bases align to TRBD1. The CDR3 contains 16 residues. The junction had 9 bases not matched to a gene; V was cut back by 0 bases and J by 7 bases. The germline CDR1 and CDR2 sequences are SGHRS and YFSETQ.

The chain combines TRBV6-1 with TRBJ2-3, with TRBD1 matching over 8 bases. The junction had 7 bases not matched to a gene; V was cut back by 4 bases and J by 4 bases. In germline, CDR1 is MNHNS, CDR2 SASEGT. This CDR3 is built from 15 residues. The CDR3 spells CASSARQGFADTQYF. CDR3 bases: TGTGCCAGCAGTGCCCGACAGGGGTTCGCAGATACGCAGTATTTT.

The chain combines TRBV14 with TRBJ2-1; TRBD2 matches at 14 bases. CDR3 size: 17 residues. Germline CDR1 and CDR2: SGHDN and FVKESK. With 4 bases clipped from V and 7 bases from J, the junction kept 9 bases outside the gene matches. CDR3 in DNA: TGTGCCAGCAGCCTCGGGACTAGCGGGGGTTACGGTAATGAGCAGTTCTTC. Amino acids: CASSLGTSGGYGNEQFF.

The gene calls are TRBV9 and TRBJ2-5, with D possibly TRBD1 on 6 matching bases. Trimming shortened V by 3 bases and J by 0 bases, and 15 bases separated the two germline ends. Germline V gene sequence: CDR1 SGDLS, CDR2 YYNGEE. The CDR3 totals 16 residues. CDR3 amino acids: CASSAPLTGNQETQYF. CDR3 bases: TGTGCCAGCAGCGCCCCCCTAACAGGGAACCAAGAGACCCAGTACTTC.

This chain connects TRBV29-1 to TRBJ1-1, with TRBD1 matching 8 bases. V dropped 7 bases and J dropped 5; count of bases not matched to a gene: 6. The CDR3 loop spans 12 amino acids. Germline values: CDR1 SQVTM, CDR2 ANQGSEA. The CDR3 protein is CSAGQGVTEAFF. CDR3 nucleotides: TGCAGCGCTGGACAGGGAGTTACTGAAGCTTTCTTT. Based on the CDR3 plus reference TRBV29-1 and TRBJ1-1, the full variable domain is SAVISQKPSRDICQRGTSLTIQCQVDSQVTMMFWYRQQPGQSLTLIATANQGSEATYESGFVIDKFPISRPNLTFSTLTVSNMSPEDSSIYLCSAGQGVTEAFFGQGTRLTVV.

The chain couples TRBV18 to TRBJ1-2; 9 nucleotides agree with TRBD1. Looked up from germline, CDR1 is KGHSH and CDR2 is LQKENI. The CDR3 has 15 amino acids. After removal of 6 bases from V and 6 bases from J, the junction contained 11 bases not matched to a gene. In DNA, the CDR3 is TGTGCCAGCTCTCCAGGGACAGGGTTAGGAAATGGCTACACCTTC. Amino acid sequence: CASSPGTGLGNGYTF. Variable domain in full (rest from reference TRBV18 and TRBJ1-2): NAGVMQNPRHLVRRRGQEARLRCSPMKGHSHVYWYRQLPEEGLKFMVYLQKENIIDESGMPKERFSAEFPKEGPSILRIQQVVRGDSAAYFCASSPGTGLGNGYTFGSGTRLTVV.

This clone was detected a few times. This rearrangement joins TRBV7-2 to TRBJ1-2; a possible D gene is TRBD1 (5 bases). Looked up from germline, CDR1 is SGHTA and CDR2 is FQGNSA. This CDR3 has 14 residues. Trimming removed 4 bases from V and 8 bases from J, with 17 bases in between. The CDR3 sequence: CASSSQWGRDGYTF. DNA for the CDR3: TGTGCCAGCAGCTCCCAATGGGGGAGGGACGGCTACACCTTC.

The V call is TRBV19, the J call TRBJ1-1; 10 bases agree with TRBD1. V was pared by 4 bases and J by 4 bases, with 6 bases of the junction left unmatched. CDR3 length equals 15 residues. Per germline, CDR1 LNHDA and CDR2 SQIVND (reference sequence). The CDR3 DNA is TGTGCCAGTAGTAAACCGGGACAGGGGTCCACTGAAGCTTTCTTT. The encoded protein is CASSKPGQGSTEAFF. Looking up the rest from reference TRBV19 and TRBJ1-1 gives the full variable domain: DGGITQSPKYLFRKEGQNVTLSCEQNLNHDAMYWYRQDPGQGLRLIYYSQIVNDFQKGDIAEGYSVSREKKESFPLTVTSAQKNPTAFYLCASSKPGQGSTEAFFGQGTRLTVV.

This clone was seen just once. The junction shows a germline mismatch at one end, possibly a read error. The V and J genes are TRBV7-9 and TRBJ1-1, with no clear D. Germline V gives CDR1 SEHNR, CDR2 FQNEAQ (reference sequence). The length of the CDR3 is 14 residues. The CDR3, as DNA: TGTTCCAGCAGCTTTGAAGCGACGTCTCTCCAAGCTTTCTTT. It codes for CSSSFEATSLQAFF.

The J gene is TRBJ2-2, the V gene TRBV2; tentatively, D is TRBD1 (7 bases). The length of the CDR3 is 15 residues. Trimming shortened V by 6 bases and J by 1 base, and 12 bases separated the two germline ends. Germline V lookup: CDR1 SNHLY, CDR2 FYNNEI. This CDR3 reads CASRRRGRNTGELFF. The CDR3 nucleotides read TGTGCCAGCAGGAGGAGGGGGCGGAACACCGGGGAGCTGTTTTTT.

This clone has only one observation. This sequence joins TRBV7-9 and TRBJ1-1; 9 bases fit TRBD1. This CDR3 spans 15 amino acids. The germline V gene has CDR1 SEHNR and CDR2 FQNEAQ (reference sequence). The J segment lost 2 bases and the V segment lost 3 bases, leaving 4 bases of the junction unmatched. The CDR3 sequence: CASSLRTGVNTEAFF. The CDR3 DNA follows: TGTGCCAGCAGCTTGCGGACAGGGGTCAACACTGAAGCTTTCTTT.

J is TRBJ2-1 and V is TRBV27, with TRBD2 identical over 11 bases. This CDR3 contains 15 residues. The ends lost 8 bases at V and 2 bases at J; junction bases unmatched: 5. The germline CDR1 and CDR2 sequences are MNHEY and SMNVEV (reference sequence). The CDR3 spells CASRTSGGPYNEQFF. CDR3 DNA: TGTGCCAGCCGAACTAGCGGGGGCCCCTACAATGAGCAGTTCTTC.

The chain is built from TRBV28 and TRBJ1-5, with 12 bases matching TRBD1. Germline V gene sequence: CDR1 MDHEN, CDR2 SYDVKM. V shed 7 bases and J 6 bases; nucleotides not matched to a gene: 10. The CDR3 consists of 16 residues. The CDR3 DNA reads TGTGCCAGCAAGACCGGGACAGGGGGCTCAAGTCAGCCCCAGCATTTT. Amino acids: CASKTGTGGSSQPQHF.

The CDR3 protein is CSVEDPFSGNTIYF. The CDR3 DNA reads as TGCAGCGTTGAAGACCCCTTCTCTGGAAACACCATATATTTT. The chain has TRBV29-1 and TRBJ1-3, with unresolved D. Per the germline V gene, CDR1 is SQVTM and CDR2 is ANQGSEA. V gave up 0 bases and J gave up 0 bases, with 6 bases separating them. The CDR3 has 14 amino acids.

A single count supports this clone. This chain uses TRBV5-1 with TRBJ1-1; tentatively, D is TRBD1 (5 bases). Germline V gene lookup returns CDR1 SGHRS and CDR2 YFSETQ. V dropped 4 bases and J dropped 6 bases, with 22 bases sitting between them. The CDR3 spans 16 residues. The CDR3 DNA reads TGCGCCAGCAGCCCTAGCGGGGTTACCCGGGGGGCTGAAGCTTTCTTT. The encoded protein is CASSPSGVTRGAEAFF.

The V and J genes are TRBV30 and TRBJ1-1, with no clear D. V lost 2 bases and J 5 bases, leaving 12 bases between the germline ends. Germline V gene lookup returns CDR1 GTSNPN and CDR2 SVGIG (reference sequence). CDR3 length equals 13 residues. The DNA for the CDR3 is TGTGCCTGGAGTACCGCAGGAGGTACTGAAGCTTTCTTT. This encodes CAWSTAGGTEAFF.

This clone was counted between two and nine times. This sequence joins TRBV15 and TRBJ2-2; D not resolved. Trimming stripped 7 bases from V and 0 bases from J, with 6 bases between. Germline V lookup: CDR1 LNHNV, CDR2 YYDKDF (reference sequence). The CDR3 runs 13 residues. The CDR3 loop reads CATTPANTGELFF. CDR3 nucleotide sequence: TGTGCCACCACTCCCGCGAACACCGGGGAGCTGTTTTTT.

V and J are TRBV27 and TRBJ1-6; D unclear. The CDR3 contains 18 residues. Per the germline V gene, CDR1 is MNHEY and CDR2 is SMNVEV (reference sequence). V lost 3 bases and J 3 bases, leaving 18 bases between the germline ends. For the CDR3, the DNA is TGTGCCAGCAGTTTCCGTTATGAAGGACGGGGCTATAATTCACCCCTCCACTTT. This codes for CASSFRYEGRGYNSPLHF.

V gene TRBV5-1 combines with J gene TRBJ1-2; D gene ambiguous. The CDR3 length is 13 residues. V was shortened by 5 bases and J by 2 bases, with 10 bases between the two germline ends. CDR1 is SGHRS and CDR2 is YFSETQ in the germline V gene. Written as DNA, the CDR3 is TGCGCCAGCAGTTTTTCCGGGAACTATGGCTACACCTTC. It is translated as CASSFSGNYGYTF.

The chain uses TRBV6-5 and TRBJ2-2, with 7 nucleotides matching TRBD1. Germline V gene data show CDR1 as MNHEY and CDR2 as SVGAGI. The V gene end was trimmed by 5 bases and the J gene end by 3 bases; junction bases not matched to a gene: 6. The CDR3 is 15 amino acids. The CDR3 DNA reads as TGTGCCAGCAGTCCTGGACAGGTTGACACCGGGGAGCTGTTTTTT. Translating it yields CASSPGQVDTGELFF.

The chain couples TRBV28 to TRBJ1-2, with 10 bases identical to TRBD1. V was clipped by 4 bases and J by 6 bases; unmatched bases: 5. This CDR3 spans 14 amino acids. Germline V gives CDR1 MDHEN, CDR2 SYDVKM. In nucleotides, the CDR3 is TGTGCCAGCAGTTACCCGGGACAGGGGAATGGCTACACCTTC. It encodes CASSYPGQGNGYTF.

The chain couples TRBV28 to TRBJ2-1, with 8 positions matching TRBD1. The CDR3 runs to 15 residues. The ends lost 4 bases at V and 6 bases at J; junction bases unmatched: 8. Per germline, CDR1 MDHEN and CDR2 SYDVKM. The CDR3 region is CASSSRQGSGNEQFF. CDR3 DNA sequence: TGTGCCAGCAGTTCTCGACAGGGGTCGGGCAATGAGCAGTTCTTC.

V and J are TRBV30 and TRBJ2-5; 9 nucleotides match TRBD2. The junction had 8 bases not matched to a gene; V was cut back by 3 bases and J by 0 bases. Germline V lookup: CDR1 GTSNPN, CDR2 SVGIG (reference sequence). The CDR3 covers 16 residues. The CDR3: CAWRTSGIRYQETQYF. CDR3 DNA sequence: TGTGCCTGGAGGACTAGCGGAATTAGGTACCAAGAGACCCAGTACTTC.

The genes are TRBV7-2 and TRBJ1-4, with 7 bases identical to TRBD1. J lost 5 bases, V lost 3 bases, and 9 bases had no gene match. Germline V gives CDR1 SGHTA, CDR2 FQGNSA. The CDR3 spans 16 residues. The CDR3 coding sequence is TGTGCCAGCAGCTTCCAAGGGACGACAGGGAATGAAAAACTGTTTTTT. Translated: CASSFQGTTGNEKLFF. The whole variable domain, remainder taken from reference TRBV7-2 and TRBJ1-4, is GAGVSQSPSNKVTEKGKDVELRCDPISGHTALYWYRQSLGQGLEFLIYFQGNSAPDKSGLPSDRFSAERTGGSVSTLTIQRTQQEDSAVYLCASSFQGTTGNEKLFFGSGTQLSVL.

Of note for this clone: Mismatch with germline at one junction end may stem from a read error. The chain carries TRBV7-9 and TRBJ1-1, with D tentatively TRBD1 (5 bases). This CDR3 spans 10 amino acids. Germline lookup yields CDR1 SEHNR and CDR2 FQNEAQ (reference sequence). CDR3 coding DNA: TGTTCCAGCAGCTTGGACAAAGCTTTCTTT. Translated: CSSSLDKAFF.

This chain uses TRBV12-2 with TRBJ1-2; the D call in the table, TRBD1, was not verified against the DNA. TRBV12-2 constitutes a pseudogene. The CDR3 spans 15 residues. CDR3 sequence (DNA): TGTGCAAGTCGCCCCCGCCCTGACAGGAACTATGGCTACACCTTC. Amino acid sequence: CASRPRPDRNYGYTF.